Given below is one TCR beta chain in context. The V end was cut by 0 bases, the J end by 0 bases, with 15 bases between. The CDR3 has 16 residues. Per germline, CDR1 GTSNPN and CDR2 SVGIG (reference sequence). The total RNA that was extracted per sample amounted to at least 5 micrograms. The data derive from a study of blood T cells in healthy people across ages. The second PCR ran roughly 7 to 12 cycles with a sample-barcoded 5' primer and J-beta primers. One entry per CDR3 protein results from TCRdb running MiXCR on the 5' RACE reads. The data hold about 1.6 million distinct CDR3 sequences, with roughly a third observed a single time.

The source is a woman aged 25 to 39 in good health. This rearrangement joins TRBV30 to TRBJ2-7; TRBD2 might be the D (6 bases). The sample consisted of blood. This CDR3 is CAWSVPIWDFSYEQYF. The CDR3 DNA reads TGTGCCTGGAGTGTACCCATTTGGGACTTCTCCTACGAGCAGTACTTC.